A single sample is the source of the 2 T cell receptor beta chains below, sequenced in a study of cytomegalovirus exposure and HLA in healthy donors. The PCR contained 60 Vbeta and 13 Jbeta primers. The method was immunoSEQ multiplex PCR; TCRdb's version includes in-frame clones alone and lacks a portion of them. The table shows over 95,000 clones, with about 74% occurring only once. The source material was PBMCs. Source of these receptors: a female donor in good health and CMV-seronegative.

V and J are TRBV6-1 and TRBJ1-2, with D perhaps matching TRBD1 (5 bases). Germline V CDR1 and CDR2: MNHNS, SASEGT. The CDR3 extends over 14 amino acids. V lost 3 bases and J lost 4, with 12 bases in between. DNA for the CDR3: TGTGCCAGCAGTGATTTGCAGGGTGTCTATGGCTACACCTTC. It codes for CASSDLQGVYGYTF.

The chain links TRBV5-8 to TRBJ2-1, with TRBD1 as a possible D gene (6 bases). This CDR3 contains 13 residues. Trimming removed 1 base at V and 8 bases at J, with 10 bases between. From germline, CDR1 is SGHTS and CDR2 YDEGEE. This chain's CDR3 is CASSLSRGDEQFF. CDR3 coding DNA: TGTGCCAGCAGCTTGTCCAGGGGCGATGAGCAGTTCTTC.